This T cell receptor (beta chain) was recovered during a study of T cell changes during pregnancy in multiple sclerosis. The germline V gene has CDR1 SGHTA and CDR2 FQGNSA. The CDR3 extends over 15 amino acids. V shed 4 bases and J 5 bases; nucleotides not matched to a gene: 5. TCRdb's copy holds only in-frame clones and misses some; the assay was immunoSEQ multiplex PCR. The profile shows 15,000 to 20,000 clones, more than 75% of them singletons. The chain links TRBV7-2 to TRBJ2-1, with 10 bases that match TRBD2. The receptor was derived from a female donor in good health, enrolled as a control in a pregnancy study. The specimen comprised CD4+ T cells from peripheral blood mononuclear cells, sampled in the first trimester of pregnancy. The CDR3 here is CASSSALAGNNEQFF. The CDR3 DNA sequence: TGTGCCAGCAGCTCAGCACTAGCGGGAAACAATGAGCAGTTCTTC.